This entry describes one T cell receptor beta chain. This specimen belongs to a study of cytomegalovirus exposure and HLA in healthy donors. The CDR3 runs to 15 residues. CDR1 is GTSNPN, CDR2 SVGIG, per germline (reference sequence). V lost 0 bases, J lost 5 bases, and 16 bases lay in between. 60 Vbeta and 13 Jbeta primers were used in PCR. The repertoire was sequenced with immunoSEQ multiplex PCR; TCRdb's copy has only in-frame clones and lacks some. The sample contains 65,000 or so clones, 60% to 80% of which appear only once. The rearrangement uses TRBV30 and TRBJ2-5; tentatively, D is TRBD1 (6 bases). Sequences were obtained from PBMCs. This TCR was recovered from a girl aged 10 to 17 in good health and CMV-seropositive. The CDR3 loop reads CAWSVDQGNAETQYF. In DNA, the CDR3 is TGTGCCTGGAGTGTTGATCAGGGGAATGCGGAGACCCAGTACTTC.